The TCR beta chain under discussion was sequenced for a study of cytomegalovirus exposure and HLA in healthy donors. Study-wide points: Clonal expansion, a later analysis showed, was greater in HLA-associated TCR beta chains than in equally common others.

This clone has more than one count but fewer than ten. As yet, its antigen is unknown. Vbeta (60) and Jbeta (13) primers were used in the PCR. Assay: immunoSEQ multiplex PCR; the TCRdb copy retains only in-frame clones and omits some. The sample includes under 200,000 clones, less than 85% seen only once; the top ten take more than 5.5%. Germline lookup yields CDR1 ENHRY and CDR2 SYGVKD. This CDR3 region has 14 residues. V was clipped by 3 bases and J by 5 bases; unmatched bases: 4. The source material was PBMCs. This TCR was recovered from a man aged 35-49 years in good health and CMV-seronegative. The chain is built from TRBV10-3 and TRBJ2-7, with 10 bases aligning to TRBD2. DNA for the CDR3: TGTGCCATCAGTGACGCTAGCGGGGGCAACGAGCAGTACTTC. It encodes CAISDASGGNEQYF.